Listed below are T cell receptor beta chains from one sample, sequenced in a study of early T cells in non-severe SARS-CoV-2 infection. TCRdb processed the 5' RACE reads anew with MiXCR; each CDR3 protein has one entry. The data contain about 69,000 distinct CDR3 sequences, roughly 13% of them singletons. Sample: whole blood. The receptors come from an adult who was a healthcare worker with PCR-confirmed SARS-CoV-2 infection or an uninfected control (not recorded which). CDR3s include the opening cysteine and the closing phenylalanine or tryptophan. A D gene is named only where the DNA matches it firmly. Not every row has a clone size; where given, it reads once, few, many or a size class.

v_gene,abundance,j_gene,d_gene,CDR3nt,CDR3aa
TRBV6-5,-,TRBJ2-7,-,TGTGCCAGCAGTCATCCTCAACAGGGAAAGCAGTACTTC,CASSHPQQGKQYF
TRBV20-1,-,TRBJ2-1,TRBD2,TGCAGTGCTAGACAGCCGGGACTAGCGGGGGCCGCTAGGAGAAATGAGCAGTTCTTC,CSARQPGLAGAARRNEQFF
TRBV7-7,-,TRBJ2-5,TRBD1,TGTGCCAGCAGCGCCGACAGGGGCGGGGAGACCCAGTACTTC,CASSADRGGETQYF
TRBV28,few,TRBJ2-2,-,TGTGCCAGCCAGGGGAGGACCGGGGAGCTGTTTTTT,CASQGRTGELFF
TRBV29-1,-,TRBJ2-7,TRBD1,TGCAGCGTGGGGACAGGGGTCTCCTACGAGCAGTACTTC,CSVGTGVSYEQYF
TRBV12-5,-,TRBJ1-4,-,TGTGCTAGTGGTTTGGAGATCAGTGTAGCTAATGAAAAACTGTTTTTT,CASGLEISVANEKLFF
TRBV4-1,-,TRBJ2-3,TRBD2,TGCGCCAGCAGCCAAGCTCTAGCGGGGGGGCCCGGGACAGATACGCAGTATTTT,CASSQALAGGPGTDTQYF
TRBV28,-,TRBJ2-3,-,TGTGCCAGCAGTTTAGTTAGCGGCACAGATACGCAGTATTTT,CASSLVSGTDTQYF
TRBV9,few,TRBJ2-3,-,TGTGCCAGCAGCGTAGATAGGGCCATAGATACGCAGTATTTT,CASSVDRAIDTQYF
TRBV28,few,TRBJ1-1,-,TGTGCCAGCAGACCTGGAGGAAGAAACACTGAAGCTTTCTTT,CASRPGGRNTEAFF
TRBV2,many,TRBJ1-6,-,TGTGCCAGCAGAGAACAGGGCTCCTATAATTCACCCCTCCACTTT,CASREQGSYNSPLHF
TRBV29-1,many,TRBJ1-1,TRBD1,TGCAGCGGGTCTATGGACGGACAGGCGAACACTGAAGCTTTCTTT,CSGSMDGQANTEAFF
TRBV7-9,few,TRBJ1-2,-,TGTGCCAGCACCTCCTGGACGGCTAACTATGGCTACACCTTC,CASTSWTANYGYTF
TRBV3-1,few,TRBJ2-1,-,TGTGCCAGCAGCAATCGGGACACTGGCTCCTACAATGAGCAGTTCTTC,CASSNRDTGSYNEQFF
TRBV7-8,few,TRBJ2-3,-,TGTGCCAGCAGCCGGAGACAGTTCAACACAGATACGCAGTATTTT,CASSRRQFNTDTQYF
TRBV7-6,few,TRBJ2-7,-,TGTGCCAGCAGCTTAGAACTTAGCTCCTACGAGCAGTACTTC,CASSLELSSYEQYF
TRBV7-2,-,TRBJ2-7,-,TGTGCCAGCAGCTTAGCGATAGCTTTGGGGGAGCAGTACTTC,CASSLAIALGEQYF
TRBV20-1,-,TRBJ1-2,TRBD1,TGCAGTGCCTGGGGGACAGGGAAGAACTATGGCTACACCTTC,CSAWGTGKNYGYTF
TRBV15,-,TRBJ2-1,-,TGTGCCACCAGCAGAGCCGGCAATGAGCAGTTCTTC,CATSRAGNEQFF
TRBV2,few,TRBJ2-3,-,TGTGCCAGCAGTGACTCCAGAAGCGCAGATACGCAGTATTTT,CASSDSRSADTQYF
TRBV18,many,TRBJ1-6,TRBD1,TGTGCCAGCTCACCCAAGACAGGGGGGAATTCACCCCTCCACTTT,CASSPKTGGNSPLHF
TRBV7-2,-,TRBJ2-7,-,TGTGCCAGCAGCTTTTTGGGGGGATCCTACGAGCAGTACTTC,CASSFLGGSYEQYF
TRBV7-9,-,TRBJ1-6,-,TGTGCCAGCGCTAAGACCGACGGGGGGTCACCCCTCCACTTT,CASAKTDGGSPLHF
TRBV10-3,few,TRBJ2-5,-,TGTGCCATCTCTTCAGGGGACGACCAAGAGACCCAGTACTTC,CAISSGDDQETQYF
TRBV11-2,many,TRBJ2-5,-,TGTGCCAGCAGCTTGAAGTCTGAGACCCAGTACTTC,CASSLKSETQYF
TRBV18,many,TRBJ1-5,-,TGTGCCAGCTCACCTACAGGGCCAAATCAGCCCCAGCATTTT,CASSPTGPNQPQHF
TRBV6-1,many,TRBJ2-7,-,TGTGCCACCTCGAGGGACATCTTAACCTACGAGCAGTACTTC,CATSRDILTYEQYF
TRBV4-2,many,TRBJ1-5,TRBD1,TGTGCCAGCAGCCAAGACCCAAGGACAGGACTCAATCAGCCCCAGCATTTT,CASSQDPRTGLNQPQHF
TRBV29-1,-,TRBJ1-1,-,TGCAGCGTCCAAAGCGCTGAAGCTTTCTTT,CSVQSAEAFF
TRBV10-2,-,TRBJ2-5,-,TGCGCCAGCAGAGTTAGCGGTCAAGAGACCCAGTACTTC,CASRVSGQETQYF
TRBV27,many,TRBJ2-5,-,TGTGCCAGCAGTTTATCAGGGGAAGAGACCCAGTACTTC,CASSLSGEETQYF
TRBV20-1,-,TRBJ2-5,TRBD2,TGCAGTGCCAGGACTAGCGGGGGGGCTGGAGAGACCCAGTACTTC,CSARTSGGAGETQYF
TRBV5-1,many,TRBJ2-1,-,TGCGCCAGCAGCCTGACACAGGTGTCAGGGTACAATGAGCAGTTCTTC,CASSLTQVSGYNEQFF
TRBV28,many,TRBJ1-2,TRBD1,TGTGCCAGCAGTTTAAAAAGAGGGACAGGGTACGGCTACACCTTC,CASSLKRGTGYGYTF
TRBV5-1,many,TRBJ1-4,TRBD1,TGCGCCAGTCGATGGGGACAGAAAACAACTAATGAAAAACTGTTTTTT,CASRWGQKTTNEKLFF
TRBV12-3/TRBV12-4,few,TRBJ1-1,-,TGTGCCAGCAGTCCAAGGGACCTAAGCTTGAACACTGAAGCTTTCTTT,CASSPRDLSLNTEAFF
TRBV6-5,many,TRBJ1-1,-,TGTGCCAGCGGGGTTGGGATGGACACTGAAGCTTTCTTT,CASGVGMDTEAFF
TRBV29-1,few,TRBJ2-7,-,TGCAGCGTTGAAGCCCTCGGTAGCTACGAGCAGTACTTC,CSVEALGSYEQYF
TRBV29-1,-,TRBJ2-3,-,TGCAGCGTTGGGGGGCCTAATACAGATACGCAGTATTTT,CSVGGPNTDTQYF
TRBV7-8,many,TRBJ2-1,-,TGTGCCAGCAGCTTACCGGGAGAGCAGTTCTTC,CASSLPGEQFF
TRBV7-9,many,TRBJ2-1,-,TGTGCCAGCAGCTCGAGGGTCGGGCCGGCCTACAATGAGCAGTTCTTC,CASSSRVGPAYNEQFF
TRBV27,many,TRBJ1-6,-,TGTGCCAGCAGTTGGTTTGGACAGCAAGGCCTTTCACCCCTCCACTTT,CASSWFGQQGLSPLHF